A single sample is the source of the 17 T cell receptor beta chains below, sequenced in a study of OX40 agonist ivuxolimab in advanced cancers. Sequenced by immunoSEQ multiplex PCR; TCRdb stores in-frame clones only, minus some. The table has 35,000 to 45,000 clones, around nine tenths seen once. The source was CD4+ or CD8+ T cells sorted from blood, collected in a trial of the OX40 agonist ivuxolimab. These receptors all come from an adult with an advanced solid tumor such as melanoma, head and neck, liver or kidney cancer.

The chain links TRBV4-2 to TRBJ1-6; D is undetermined. The CDR3 spans 17 residues. The germline V gene has CDR1 LGHNA and CDR2 YNFKEQ. V lost 0 bases and J 3 bases, leaving 12 bases between the germline ends. The CDR3 DNA sequence: TGTGCCAGCAGCCAAGAGTTATTGCAGGTCTATAATTCACCCCTCCACTTT. Translating it yields CASSQELLQVYNSPLHF.

This clone was found a few times. This rearrangement joins TRBV19 to TRBJ2-2; D possibly uses TRBD1 or TRBD2 (5 bases each). Germline V gene data show CDR1 as LNHDA and CDR2 as SQIVND (reference sequence). The V end lost 0 bases, the J end lost 6 bases, and 11 bases lay between the germline ends. The CDR3 contains 15 residues. The CDR3 nucleotides are TGTGCCAGTAGTATAGATTGGGGGAGCGCCGGGGAGCTGTTTTTT. It encodes CASSIDWGSAGELFF.

V is TRBV9 and J is TRBJ2-2; 8 bases agree with TRBD1. Germline V lookup: CDR1 SGDLS, CDR2 YYNGEE. J lost 4 bases, V lost 6 bases, and 5 bases had no gene match. CDR3 length: 14 residues. CDR3 sequence (DNA): TGTGCCAGCACCGACAGGGGAGGCACCGGGGAGCTGTTTTTT. It specifies CASTDRGGTGELFF.

This clone appeared a single time. The same CDR3 arises from other DNA sequences in this sample as well. This chain links TRBV7-3 with TRBJ2-3, with TRBD2 matching over 9 bases. The length of the CDR3 is 15 residues. The germline V gene has CDR1 SGHTA and CDR2 FQGTGA. Trimming cost V 0 bases and J 6 bases; bases outside gene matches: 4. CDR3 nucleotides: TGTGCCAGCAGCTTAACTGGTACTAGCGGGGATACGCAGTATTTT. The encoded protein is CASSLTGTSGDTQYF. The full variable domain, its missing parts supplied by reference TRBV7-3 and TRBJ2-3, is GAGVSQTPSNKVTEKGKYVELRCDPISGHTALYWYRQSLGQGPEFLIYFQGTGAADDSGLPNDRFFAVRPEGSVSTLKIQRTERGDSAVYLCASSLTGTSGDTQYFGPGTRLTVL.

The rearrangement links TRBV28 to TRBJ2-7, with D possibly TRBD2 on 5 matching bases. This CDR3 spans 17 amino acids. V shed 6 bases and J shed 1 base, with 22 bases lying between them. Germline V lookup: CDR1 MDHEN, CDR2 SYDVKM. CDR3 residues: CASSLKAPDWESYEQYF. CDR3 coding DNA: TGTGCCAGCAGCCTCAAAGCTCCGGACTGGGAATCCTACGAGCAGTACTTC.

In its sample, this clone ranks as large. The rearrangement links TRBV6-5 to TRBJ2-2; 8 bases align to TRBD1. V was clipped by 7 bases and J by 3 bases; unmatched bases: 4. CDR3 size: 14 residues. The germline V gene encodes CDR1 MNHEY and CDR2 SVGAGI. CDR3 in amino acids: CASNDRGDTGELFF. The CDR3 nucleotides read TGTGCCAGCAATGACAGGGGAGACACCGGGGAGCTGTTTTTT.

The CDR3 is CASSQDAGGFQETQYF. DNA for the CDR3: TGTGCCAGCAGCCAAGACGCGGGAGGGTTCCAAGAGACCCAGTACTTC. The rearrangement links TRBV4-2 to TRBJ2-5; 9 bases are a match to TRBD2. Trimming removed 0 bases from V and 1 base from J; junction bases left unmatched: 3. This CDR3 has 16 residues. Germline values: CDR1 LGHNA, CDR2 YNFKEQ.

The V gene is TRBV19, the J gene TRBJ1-5; D possibly corresponds to TRBD1 (6 bases). V was trimmed by 6 bases and J by 5 bases, leaving 17 bases between them. CDR1 and CDR2 from the germline V gene are LNHDA and SQIVND (reference sequence). This CDR3 has 15 residues. CDR3 nucleotide sequence: TGTGCCAGTAGCACCTGGGGCCAGGGGTATCAGCCCCAGCATTTT. Its protein product is CASSTWGQGYQPQHF.

The chain carries TRBV5-5 and TRBJ2-3, with 9 bases aligning to TRBD1. Germline V lookup: CDR1 SGHKS, CDR2 YYEKEE (reference sequence). V shed 0 bases and J 9 bases; nucleotides not matched to a gene: 8. This CDR3 is built from 15 residues. The CDR3 DNA reads TGTGCCAGCAGCTTGGTGGGACAGGGCTCACCGACGCAGTATTTT. Translation: CASSLVGQGSPTQYF.

The J gene is TRBJ2-4, the V gene TRBV7-6; 7 bases match TRBD1. CDR1 and CDR2 (germline): SGHVS, FNYEAQ. V lost 6 bases, J lost 8 bases, and 10 bases stayed unmatched. The CDR3 covers 14 residues. This CDR3 reads CASSPTGQRDIQYF. The CDR3 nucleotides read TGTGCCAGCAGTCCAACGGGACAGAGGGACATTCAGTACTTC.

The J gene is TRBJ2-3, the V gene TRBV13; 9 bases align to TRBD1. CDR3 size: 15 residues. V shed 5 bases, J shed 3 bases, and the junction held 6 bases outside the gene matches. CDR1 is PRHDT and CDR2 is FYEKMQ in the germline V gene (reference sequence). The chain's CDR3 is CASSPGTGITDTQYF. DNA for the CDR3: TGTGCCAGCAGCCCCGGGACAGGGATAACAGATACGCAGTATTTT.

This chain joins TRBV10-3 and TRBJ1-6; weak D call: TRBD1 (5 bases). Germline CDR1 reads ENHRY; CDR2 reads SYGVKD. CDR3 length: 13 residues. The germline V and J ends were trimmed by 5 bases and 11 bases, with 13 bases remaining between them. CDR3 in DNA: TGTGCCATCAGTCCCTCGGGGGATGCACCCCTCCACTTT. Amino acids: CAISPSGDAPLHF.

The chain carries TRBV6-5 and TRBJ2-7; TRBD2 matches at 7 bases. V trimming: 2 bases; J trimming: 4 bases; junction bases outside the gene matches: 8. The CDR3 runs to 15 residues. Germline V gene data show CDR1 as MNHEY and CDR2 as SVGAGI. This chain's CDR3 is CASSYSGRVSYEQYF. Here the CDR3 DNA reads TGTGCCAGCAGTTACAGTGGGAGGGTTTCTTACGAGCAGTACTTC.

The V call is TRBV29-1, the J call TRBJ2-3, with 10 nucleotides matching TRBD1. Trimming removed 0 bases from V and 5 bases from J; junction bases left unmatched: 5. Germline values: CDR1 SQVTM, CDR2 ANQGSEA. CDR3 size: 15 residues. CDR3 DNA sequence: TGCAGCGTTGAAGATCGACAGGGGGCAGGAGATACGCAGTATTTT. The encoded protein is CSVEDRQGAGDTQYF.

CDR3 bases: TGCGCCAGCAGCCCCTCTAGCGGGGGGCACAATGAGCAGTTCTTC. This gives the protein CASSPSSGGHNEQFF. The gene calls are TRBV4-3 and TRBJ2-1, with 11 positions matching TRBD2. The V and J ends lost 4 bases and 5 bases, in that order; junction bases with no gene match: 4. This CDR3 comprises 15 residues. Germline V gene data show CDR1 as LGHNA and CDR2 as YSLEER.

CDR3 in amino acids: CASSVEVTSGNNEQFF. The CDR3 nucleotides are TGTGCCAGCAGCGTAGAAGTGACTAGCGGGAACAATGAGCAGTTCTTC. The V gene is TRBV9, the J gene TRBJ2-1; 11 nucleotides align to TRBD2. Trimming removed 0 bases from V and 5 bases from J; junction bases left unmatched: 4. Per germline, CDR1 SGDLS and CDR2 YYNGEE. The CDR3 length is 16 residues.

This clone came up once. The chain employs TRBV9 and TRBJ1-3, with unresolved D. The CDR3 is 15 amino acids. The V end was cut by 0 bases, the J end by 0 bases, with 7 bases between. The germline V gene has CDR1 SGDLS and CDR2 YYNGEE. The CDR3 coding sequence is TGTGCCAGCAGCGTAGACCTTAGCTCTGGAAACACCATATATTTT. It specifies CASSVDLSSGNTIYF.